Presented here are 2 T cell receptor beta chains from one specimen sequenced in a study of blood T cells in healthy people across ages. Through a sample-barcoded 5' primer and a J-beta primer mix, a second PCR was run for roughly 6 to 11 cycles. A single record per CDR3 protein comes from TCRdb applying MiXCR to the 5' RACE reads. The sample has 1 million to 1.2 million distinct CDR3 sequences; 35% to 40% are singletons. The sample taken for sequencing was blood. The source of these receptors is a man aged 18 to 29 in good health.

This chain connects TRBV20-1 to TRBJ2-2; the D is unclear. CDR3 length equals 13 residues. V was cut by 2 bases and J by 7 bases, with 11 bases left in between. In germline, CDR1 is DFQATT, CDR2 SNEGSKA (reference sequence). In DNA form, the CDR3 reads TGCAGTGCTAGAAAGACTCGATACGGGGAGCTGTTTTTT. It specifies CSARKTRYGELFF.

This clonotype has a handful of counts. The chain couples TRBV4-3 to TRBJ1-2; D unclear. The germline V and J ends were trimmed by 3 bases and 2 bases, with 7 bases remaining between them. CDR1 is LGHNA and CDR2 is YSLEER in the germline V gene. The CDR3 has 13 residues. Written as DNA, the CDR3 is TGCGCCAGCAGCCATAACTCCAACTATGGCTACACCTTC. It is translated as CASSHNSNYGYTF.